This entry concerns a single T cell receptor (beta chain). Antigen: not known. These data belong to a study of cytomegalovirus exposure and HLA in healthy donors. It was with 60 Vbeta and 13 Jbeta primers that the PCR ran. TCRdb's copy holds only in-frame clones and misses some; the assay was immunoSEQ multiplex PCR. Of about 100,000 clones in the sample, approximately 82% were seen once. The study's findings and limits: Further analysis was carried out later, and it showed several of the most significant clusters appearing linked to common viral pathogens. Confirmation in vitro established that a few CMV-associated chains were specific for CMV antigens.

V lost 6 bases and J lost 7, with 18 bases in between. Germline V gene sequence: CDR1 MNHEY, CDR2 SMNVEV (reference sequence). This CDR3 region has 14 residues. The rearrangement uses TRBV27 and TRBJ1-1, with D uncertain. This clonotype originated in a man aged 40-55 years in good health and CMV-seronegative. Sequencing input: PBMCs. Here the CDR3 reads CASSDLSGLGEAFF. In nucleotides, the CDR3 is TGTGCCAGCAGCGACCTTTCAGGACTGGGTGAAGCTTTCTTT.